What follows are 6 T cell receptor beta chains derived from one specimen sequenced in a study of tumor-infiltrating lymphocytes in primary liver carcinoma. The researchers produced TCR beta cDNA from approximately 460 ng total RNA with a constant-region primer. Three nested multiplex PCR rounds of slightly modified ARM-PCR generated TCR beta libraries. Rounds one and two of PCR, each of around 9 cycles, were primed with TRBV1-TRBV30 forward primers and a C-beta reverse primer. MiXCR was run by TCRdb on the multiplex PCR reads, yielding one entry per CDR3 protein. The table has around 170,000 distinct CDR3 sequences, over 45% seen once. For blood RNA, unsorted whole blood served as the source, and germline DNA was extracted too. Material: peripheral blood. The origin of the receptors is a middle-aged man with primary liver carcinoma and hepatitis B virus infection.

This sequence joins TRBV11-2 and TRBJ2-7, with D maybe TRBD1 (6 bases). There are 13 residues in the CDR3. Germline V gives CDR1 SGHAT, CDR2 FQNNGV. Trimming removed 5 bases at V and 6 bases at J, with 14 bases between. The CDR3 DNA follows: TGTGCCAGCAGCACGGGCAGGGGCCGCGAGCAGTACTTC. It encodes CASSTGRGREQYF.

The CDR3 loop is CASSLVPPSGKAYEQYF. CDR3 bases: TGTGCCAGCAGCTTAGTTCCCCCTAGCGGGAAAGCCTACGAGCAGTACTTC. This chain connects TRBV11-2 to TRBJ2-7; 9 positions agree with TRBD2. The germline V gene encodes CDR1 SGHAT and CDR2 FQNNGV. This CDR3 has 17 amino acids. The V and J ends lost 1 base and 2 bases, in that order; junction bases with no gene match: 9.

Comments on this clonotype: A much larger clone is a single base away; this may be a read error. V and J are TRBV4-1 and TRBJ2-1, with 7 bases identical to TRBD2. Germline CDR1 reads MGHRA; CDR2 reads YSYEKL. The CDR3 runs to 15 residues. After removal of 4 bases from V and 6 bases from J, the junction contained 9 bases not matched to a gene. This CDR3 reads CASSLFKRELNEQFF. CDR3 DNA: TGCGCCAGCAGCCTTTTCAAGCGGGAACTCAATGAGCAGTTCTTC.

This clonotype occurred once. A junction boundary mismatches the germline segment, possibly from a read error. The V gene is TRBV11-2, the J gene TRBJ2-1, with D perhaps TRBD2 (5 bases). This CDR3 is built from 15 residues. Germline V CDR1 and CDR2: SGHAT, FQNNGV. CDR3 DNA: TGTGCCAGCAGCTTAGCGGGGAGCTCCTACAGTGAGCAGTTCTTC. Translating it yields CASSLAGSSYSEQFF. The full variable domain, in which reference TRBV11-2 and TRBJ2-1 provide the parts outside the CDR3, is EAGVAQSPRYKIIEKRQSVAFWCNPISGHATLYWYQQILGQGPKLLIQFQNNGVVDDSQLPKDRFSAERLKGVDSTLKIQPAKLEDSAVYLCASSLAGSSYSEQFFGPGTRLTVL.

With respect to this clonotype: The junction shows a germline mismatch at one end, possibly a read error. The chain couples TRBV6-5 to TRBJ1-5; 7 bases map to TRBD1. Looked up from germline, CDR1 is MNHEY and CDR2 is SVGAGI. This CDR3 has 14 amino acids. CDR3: CASRIGGFNQPQHF. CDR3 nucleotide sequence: TGTGCCAGCAGGATAGGGGGCTTTAATCAGCCCCAACATTTT.

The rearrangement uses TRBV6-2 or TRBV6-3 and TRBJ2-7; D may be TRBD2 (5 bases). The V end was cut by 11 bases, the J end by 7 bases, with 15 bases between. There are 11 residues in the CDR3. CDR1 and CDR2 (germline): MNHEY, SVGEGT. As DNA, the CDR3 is TGTGCCGGGTCGGCGGGCTATGAGCAGTACTTC. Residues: CAGSAGYEQYF.